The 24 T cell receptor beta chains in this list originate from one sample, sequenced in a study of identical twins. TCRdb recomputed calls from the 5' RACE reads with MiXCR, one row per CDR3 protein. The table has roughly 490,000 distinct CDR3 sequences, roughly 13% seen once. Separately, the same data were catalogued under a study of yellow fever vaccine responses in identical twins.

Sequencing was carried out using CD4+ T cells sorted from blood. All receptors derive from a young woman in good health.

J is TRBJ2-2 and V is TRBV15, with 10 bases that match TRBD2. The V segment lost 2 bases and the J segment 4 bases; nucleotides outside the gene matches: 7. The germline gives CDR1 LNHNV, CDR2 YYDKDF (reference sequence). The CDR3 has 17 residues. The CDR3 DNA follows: TGTGCCACCAGCAGAATTAGCGGGAGGAGGGGCACCGGGGAGCTGTTTTTT. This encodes CATSRISGRRGTGELFF.

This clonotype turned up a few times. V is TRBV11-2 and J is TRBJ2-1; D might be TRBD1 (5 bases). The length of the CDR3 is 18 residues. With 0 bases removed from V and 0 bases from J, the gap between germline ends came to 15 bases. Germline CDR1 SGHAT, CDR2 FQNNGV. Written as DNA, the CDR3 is TGTGCCAGCAGCTTAGATAGCCCCCGTAGGGGCTCCTACAATGAGCAGTTCTTC. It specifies CASSLDSPRRGSYNEQFF.

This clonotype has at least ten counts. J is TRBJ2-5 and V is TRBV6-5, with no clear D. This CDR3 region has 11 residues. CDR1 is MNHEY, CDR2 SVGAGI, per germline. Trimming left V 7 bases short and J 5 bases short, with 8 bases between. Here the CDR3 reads CASKLVETQYF. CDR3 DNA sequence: TGTGCCAGCAAGTTGGTTGAGACCCAGTACTTC.

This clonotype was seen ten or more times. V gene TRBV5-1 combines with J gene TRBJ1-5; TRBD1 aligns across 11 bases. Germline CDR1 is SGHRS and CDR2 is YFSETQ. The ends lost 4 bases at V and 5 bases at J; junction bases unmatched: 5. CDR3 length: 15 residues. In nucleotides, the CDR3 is TGCGCCAGCAGCAAAGGGACAGGGGGGGATCAGCCCCAGCATTTT. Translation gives CASSKGTGGDQPQHF.

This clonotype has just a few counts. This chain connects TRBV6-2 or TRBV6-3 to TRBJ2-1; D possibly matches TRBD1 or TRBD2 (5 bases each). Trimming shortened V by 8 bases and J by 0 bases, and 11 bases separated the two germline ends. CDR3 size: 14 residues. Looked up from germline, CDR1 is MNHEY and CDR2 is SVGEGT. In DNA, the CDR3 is TGTGCCAGCCGCTGGGACCTCTCCTACAATGAGCAGTTCTTC. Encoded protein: CASRWDLSYNEQFF.

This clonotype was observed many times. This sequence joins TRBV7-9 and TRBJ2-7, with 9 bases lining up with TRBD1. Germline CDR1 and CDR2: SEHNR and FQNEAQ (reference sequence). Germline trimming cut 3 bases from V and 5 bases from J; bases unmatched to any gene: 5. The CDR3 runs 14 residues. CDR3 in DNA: TGTGCCAGCAGCTTGGGACAGGGTACCCACGAGCAGTACTTC. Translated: CASSLGQGTHEQYF.

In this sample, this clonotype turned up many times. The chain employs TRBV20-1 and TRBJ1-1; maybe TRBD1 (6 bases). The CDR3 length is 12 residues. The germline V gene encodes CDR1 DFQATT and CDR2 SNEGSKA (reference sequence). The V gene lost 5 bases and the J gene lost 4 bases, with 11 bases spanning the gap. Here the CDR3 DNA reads TGCAGTGCTCAGAGGGGGGGCACTGAAGCTTTCTTT. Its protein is CSAQRGGTEAFF.

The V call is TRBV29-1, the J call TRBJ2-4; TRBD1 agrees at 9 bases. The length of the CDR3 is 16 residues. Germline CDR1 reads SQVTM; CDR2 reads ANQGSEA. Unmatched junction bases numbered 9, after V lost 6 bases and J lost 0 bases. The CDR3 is CSVGQGLPLAKNIQYF. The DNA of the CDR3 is TGCAGCGTAGGACAGGGGCTGCCTCTAGCCAAAAACATTCAGTACTTC. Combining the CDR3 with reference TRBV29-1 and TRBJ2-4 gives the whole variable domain SAVISQKPSRDICQRGTSLTIQCQVDSQVTMMFWYRQQPGQSLTLIATANQGSEATYESGFVIDKFPISRPNLTFSTLTVSNMSPEDSSIYLCSVGQGLPLAKNIQYFGAGTRLSVL.

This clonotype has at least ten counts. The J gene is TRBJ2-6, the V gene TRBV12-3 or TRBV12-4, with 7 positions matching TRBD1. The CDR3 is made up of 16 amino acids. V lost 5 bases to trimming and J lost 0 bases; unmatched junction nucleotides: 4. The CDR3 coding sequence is TGTGCCAGCAGTAAGGGGGCAAACTCTGGGGCCAACGTCCTGACTTTC. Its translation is CASSKGANSGANVLTF.

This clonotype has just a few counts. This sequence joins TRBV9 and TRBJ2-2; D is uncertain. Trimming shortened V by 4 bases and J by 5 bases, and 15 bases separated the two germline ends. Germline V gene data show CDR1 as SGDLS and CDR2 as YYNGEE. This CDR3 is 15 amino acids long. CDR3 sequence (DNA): TGTGCCAGCAGCCCCCATTCCGGTGATACCGGGGAGCTGTTTTTT. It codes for CASSPHSGDTGELFF.

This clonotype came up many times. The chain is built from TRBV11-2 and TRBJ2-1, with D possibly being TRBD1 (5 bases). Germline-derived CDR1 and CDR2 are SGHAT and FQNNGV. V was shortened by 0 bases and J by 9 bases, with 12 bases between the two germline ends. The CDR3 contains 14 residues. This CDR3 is CASSLEGRTIEQFF. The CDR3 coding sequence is TGTGCCAGCAGCTTAGAAGGTCGGACAATTGAGCAGTTCTTC.

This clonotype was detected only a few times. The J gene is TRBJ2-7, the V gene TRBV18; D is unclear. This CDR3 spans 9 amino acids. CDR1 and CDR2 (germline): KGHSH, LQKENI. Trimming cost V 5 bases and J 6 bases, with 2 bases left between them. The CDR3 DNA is TGTGCCAGCTCAGGCGAGCAGTACTTC. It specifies CASSGEQYF.

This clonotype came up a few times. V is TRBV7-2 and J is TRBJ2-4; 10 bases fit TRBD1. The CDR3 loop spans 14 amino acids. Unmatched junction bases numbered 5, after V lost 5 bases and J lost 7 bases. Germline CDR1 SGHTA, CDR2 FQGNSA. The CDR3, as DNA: TGTGCCAGCAGCCGACCGGGACAGGGGAACATTCAGTACTTC. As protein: CASSRPGQGNIQYF.

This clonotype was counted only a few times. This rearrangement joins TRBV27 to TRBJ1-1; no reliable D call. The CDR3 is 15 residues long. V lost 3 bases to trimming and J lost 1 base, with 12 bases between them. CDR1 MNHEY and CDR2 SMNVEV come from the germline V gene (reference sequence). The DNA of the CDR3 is TGTGCCAGCAGTTTCCAACCGGTCGGGAACACTGAAGCTTTCTTT. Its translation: CASSFQPVGNTEAFF.

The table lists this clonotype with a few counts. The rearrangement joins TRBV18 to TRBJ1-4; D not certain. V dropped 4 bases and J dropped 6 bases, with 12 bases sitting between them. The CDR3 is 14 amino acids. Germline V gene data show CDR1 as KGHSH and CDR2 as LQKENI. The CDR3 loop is CASSRWRDDEKLFF. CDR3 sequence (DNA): TGTGCCAGCTCACGGTGGAGGGATGATGAAAAACTGTTTTTT.

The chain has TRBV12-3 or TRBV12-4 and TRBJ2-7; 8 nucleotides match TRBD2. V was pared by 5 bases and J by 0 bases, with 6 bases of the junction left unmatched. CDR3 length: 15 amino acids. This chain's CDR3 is CASSDVAGSSYEQYF. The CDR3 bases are TGTGCCAGCAGTGATGTAGCGGGGAGCTCCTACGAGCAGTACTTC.

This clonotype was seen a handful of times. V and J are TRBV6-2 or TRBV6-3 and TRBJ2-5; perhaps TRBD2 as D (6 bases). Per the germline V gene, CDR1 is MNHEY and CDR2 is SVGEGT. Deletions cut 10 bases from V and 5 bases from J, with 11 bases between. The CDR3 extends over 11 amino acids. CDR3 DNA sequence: TGTGCCACCAGACGGGGGGAGACCCAGTACTTC. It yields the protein CATRRGETQYF.

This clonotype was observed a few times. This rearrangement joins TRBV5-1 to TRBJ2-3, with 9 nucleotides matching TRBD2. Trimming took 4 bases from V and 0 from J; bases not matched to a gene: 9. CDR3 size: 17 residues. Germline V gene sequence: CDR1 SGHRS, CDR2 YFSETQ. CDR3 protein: CASSPGRLAESTDTQYF. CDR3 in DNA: TGCGCCAGCAGCCCAGGACGACTAGCGGAGAGCACAGATACGCAGTATTTT.

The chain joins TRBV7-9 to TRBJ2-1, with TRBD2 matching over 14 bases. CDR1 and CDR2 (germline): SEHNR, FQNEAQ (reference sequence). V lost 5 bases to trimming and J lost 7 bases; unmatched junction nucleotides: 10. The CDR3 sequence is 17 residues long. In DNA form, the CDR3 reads TGTGCCAGCAGCCTACGACTAGCGGGGGGGCTTGGTAATGAGCAGTTCTTC. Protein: CASSLRLAGGLGNEQFF.

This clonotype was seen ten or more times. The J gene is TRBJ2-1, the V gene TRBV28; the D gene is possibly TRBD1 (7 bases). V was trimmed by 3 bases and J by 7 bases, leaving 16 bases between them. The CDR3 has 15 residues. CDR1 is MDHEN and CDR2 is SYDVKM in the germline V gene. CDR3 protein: CASSLGGQRTNEQFF. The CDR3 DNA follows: TGTGCCAGCAGTTTGGGGGGACAGAGAACAAATGAGCAGTTCTTC.

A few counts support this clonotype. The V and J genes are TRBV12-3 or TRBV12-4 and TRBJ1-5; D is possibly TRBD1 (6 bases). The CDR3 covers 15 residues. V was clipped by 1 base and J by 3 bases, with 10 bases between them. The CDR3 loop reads CASSLGGADNQPQHF. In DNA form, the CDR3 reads TGTGCCAGCAGTTTAGGGGGGGCGGACAATCAGCCCCAGCATTTT.

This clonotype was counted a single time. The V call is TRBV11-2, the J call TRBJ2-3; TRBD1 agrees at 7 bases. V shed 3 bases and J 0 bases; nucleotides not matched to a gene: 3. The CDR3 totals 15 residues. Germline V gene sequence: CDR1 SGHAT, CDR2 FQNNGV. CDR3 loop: CASSLGQPSTDTQYF. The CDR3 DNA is TGTGCCAGCAGCTTGGGACAGCCAAGCACAGATACGCAGTATTTT.

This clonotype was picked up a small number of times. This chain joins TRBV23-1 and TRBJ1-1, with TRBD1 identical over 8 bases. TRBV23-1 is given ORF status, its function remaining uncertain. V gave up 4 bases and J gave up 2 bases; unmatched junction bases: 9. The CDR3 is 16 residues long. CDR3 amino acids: CASSRPWTGLNTEAFF. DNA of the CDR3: TGCGCCAGCAGTCGCCCGTGGACAGGGCTAAACACTGAAGCTTTCTTT.

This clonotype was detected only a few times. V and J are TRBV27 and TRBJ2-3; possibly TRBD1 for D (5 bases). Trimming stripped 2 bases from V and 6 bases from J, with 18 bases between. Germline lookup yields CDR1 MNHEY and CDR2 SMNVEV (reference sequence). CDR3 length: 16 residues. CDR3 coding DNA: TGTGCCAGCAGTTTAAAAGGGGTCAGAACGGCGGATACGCAGTATTTT. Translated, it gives CASSLKGVRTADTQYF.